The clone carrying this TCR beta chain was counted between two and nine times. Its matching antigen is unknown. TCRdb used MiXCR to reprocess the 5' RACE reads, holding one entry per CDR3 protein. The sample has 690,000 or so distinct CDR3 sequences; more than 6.5% are singletons. These data are taken from a study of identical twins. Study observations and caveats: Beta out-of-frame sequences showed weaker excess sharing between twins.

This same sample was also part of a study on yellow fever vaccine responses in identical twins.

The source of this sequence is a woman under 30 in good health. The specimen sequenced was PBMCs.

The CDR3 loop reads CASSLAGRRSYEQYF. The CDR3 DNA reads TGTGCCAGCAGCTTAGCGGGGAGACGGAGCTACGAGCAGTACTTC. The gene calls are TRBV7-2 and TRBJ2-7, with a tentative D call TRBD2 (5 bases). The CDR3 has 15 residues. V was cut by 0 bases and J by 3 bases, with 12 bases left in between. Per germline, CDR1 SGHTA and CDR2 FQGNSA.